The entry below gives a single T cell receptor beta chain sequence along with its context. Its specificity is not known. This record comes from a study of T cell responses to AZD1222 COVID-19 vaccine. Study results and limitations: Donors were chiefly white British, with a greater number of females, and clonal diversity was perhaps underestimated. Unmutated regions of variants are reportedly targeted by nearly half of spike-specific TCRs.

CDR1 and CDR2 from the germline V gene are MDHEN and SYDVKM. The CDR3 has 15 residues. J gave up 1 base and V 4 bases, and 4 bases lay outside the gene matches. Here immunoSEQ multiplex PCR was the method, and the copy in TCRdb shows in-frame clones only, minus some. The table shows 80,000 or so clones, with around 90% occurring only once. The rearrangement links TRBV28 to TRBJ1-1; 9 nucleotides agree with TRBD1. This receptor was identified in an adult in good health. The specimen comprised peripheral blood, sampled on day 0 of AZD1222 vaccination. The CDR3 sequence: CASSYPGQGNTEAFF. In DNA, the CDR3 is TGTGCCAGCAGTTATCCGGGACAGGGGAACACTGAAGCTTTCTTT.